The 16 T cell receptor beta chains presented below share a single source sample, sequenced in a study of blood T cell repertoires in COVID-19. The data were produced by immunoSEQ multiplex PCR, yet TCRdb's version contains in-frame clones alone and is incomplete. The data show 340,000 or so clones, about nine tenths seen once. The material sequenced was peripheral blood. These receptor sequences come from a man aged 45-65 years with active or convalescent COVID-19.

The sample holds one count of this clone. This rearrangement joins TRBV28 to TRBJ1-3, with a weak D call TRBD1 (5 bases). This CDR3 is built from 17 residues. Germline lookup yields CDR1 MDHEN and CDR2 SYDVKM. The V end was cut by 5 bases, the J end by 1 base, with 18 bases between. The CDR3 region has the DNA TGTGCCAGCAGTGTCTCACAGGTGATGGGATCTGGAAACACCATATATTTT. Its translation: CASSVSQVMGSGNTIYF.

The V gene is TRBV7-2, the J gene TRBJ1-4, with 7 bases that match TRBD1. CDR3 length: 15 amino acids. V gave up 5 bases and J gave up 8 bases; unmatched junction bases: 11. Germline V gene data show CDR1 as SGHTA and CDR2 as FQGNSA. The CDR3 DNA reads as TGTGCCAGCAGCCTAGGGTCCGACAGGGCGGAAAAACTGTTTTTT. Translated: CASSLGSDRAEKLFF.

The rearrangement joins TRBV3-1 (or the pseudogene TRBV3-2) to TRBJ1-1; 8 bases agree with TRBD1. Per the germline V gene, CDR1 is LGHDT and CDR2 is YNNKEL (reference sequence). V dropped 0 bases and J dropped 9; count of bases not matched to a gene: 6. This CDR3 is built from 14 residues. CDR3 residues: CASSQDPRGLKAFF. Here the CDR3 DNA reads TGTGCCAGCAGCCAAGATCCCAGGGGGCTTAAAGCTTTCTTT.

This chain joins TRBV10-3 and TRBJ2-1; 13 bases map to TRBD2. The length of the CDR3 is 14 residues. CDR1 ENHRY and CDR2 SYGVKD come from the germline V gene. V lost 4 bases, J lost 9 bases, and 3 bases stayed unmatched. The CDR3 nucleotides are TGTGCCATCAGTGGGACTAGCGGGAGCAGTGAGCAGTTCTTC. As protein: CAISGTSGSSEQFF.

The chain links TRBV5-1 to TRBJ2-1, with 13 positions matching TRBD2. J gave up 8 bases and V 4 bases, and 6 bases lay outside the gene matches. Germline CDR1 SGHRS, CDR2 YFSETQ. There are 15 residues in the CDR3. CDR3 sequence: CASSETSGGAYEQFF. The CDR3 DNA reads TGCGCCAGCAGCGAAACTAGCGGGGGGGCCTATGAGCAGTTCTTC.

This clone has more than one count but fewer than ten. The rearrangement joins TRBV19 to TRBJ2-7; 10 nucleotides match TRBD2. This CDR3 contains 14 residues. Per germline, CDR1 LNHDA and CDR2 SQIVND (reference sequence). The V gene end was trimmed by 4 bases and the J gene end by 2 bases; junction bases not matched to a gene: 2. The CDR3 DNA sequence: TGTGCCAGTAGTACTAGCGGGAGTCCCTACGAGCAGTACTTC. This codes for CASSTSGSPYEQYF.

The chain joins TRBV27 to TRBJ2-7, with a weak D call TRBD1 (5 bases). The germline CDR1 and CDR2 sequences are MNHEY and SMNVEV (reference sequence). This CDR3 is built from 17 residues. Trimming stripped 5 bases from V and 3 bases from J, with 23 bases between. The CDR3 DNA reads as TGTGCCAGCAGTACCTCCCAGGTGGGGCCGATAATCTACGAGCAGTACTTC. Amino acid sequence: CASSTSQVGPIIYEQYF.

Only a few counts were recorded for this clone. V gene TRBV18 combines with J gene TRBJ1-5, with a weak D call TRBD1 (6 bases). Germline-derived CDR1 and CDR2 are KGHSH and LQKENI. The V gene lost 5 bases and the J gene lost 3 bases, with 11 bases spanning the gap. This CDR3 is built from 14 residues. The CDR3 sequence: CASSSRQDNQPQHF. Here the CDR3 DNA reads TGTGCCAGCTCATCCAGACAGGACAATCAGCCCCAGCATTTT.

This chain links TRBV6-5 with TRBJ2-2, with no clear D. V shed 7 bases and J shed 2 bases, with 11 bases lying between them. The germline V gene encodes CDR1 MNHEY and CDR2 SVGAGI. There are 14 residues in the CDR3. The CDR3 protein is CASIRVFNTGELFF. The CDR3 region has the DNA TGTGCCAGCATAAGAGTTTTCAACACCGGGGAGCTGTTTTTT.

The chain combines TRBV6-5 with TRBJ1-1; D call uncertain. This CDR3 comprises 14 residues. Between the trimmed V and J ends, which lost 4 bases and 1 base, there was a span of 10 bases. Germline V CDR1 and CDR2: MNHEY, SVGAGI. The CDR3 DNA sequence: TGTGCCAGCAGTTGGATAGCAGAGAACACTGAAGCTTTCTTT. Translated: CASSWIAENTEAFF.

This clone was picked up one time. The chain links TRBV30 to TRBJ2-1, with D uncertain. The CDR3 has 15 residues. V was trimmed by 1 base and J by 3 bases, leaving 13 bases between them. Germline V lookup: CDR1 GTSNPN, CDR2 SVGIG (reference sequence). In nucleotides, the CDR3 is TGTGCCTGGAGTGGTGGGCTTCATGTCTACAATGAGCAGTTCTTC. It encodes CAWSGGLHVYNEQFF.

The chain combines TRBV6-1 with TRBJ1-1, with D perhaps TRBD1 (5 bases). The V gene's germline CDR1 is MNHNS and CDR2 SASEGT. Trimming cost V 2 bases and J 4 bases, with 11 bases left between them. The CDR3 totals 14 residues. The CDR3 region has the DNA TGTGCCAGCAGTGAACAGGGAAGCTCCACTGAAGCTTTCTTT. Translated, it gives CASSEQGSSTEAFF.

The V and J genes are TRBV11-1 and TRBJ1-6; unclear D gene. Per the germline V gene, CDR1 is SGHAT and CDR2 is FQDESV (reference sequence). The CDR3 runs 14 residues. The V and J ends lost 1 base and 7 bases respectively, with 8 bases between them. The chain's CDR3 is CASSLERLNSPLHF. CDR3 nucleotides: TGTGCCAGCAGCTTAGAACGGTTGAATTCACCCCTCCACTTT.

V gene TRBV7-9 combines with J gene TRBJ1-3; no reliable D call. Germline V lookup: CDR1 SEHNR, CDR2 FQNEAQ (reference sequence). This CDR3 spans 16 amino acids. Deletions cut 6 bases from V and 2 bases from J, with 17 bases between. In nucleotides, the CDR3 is TGTGCCAGCAGGGGTCTTTGGTTGGAGGCTGGAAACACCATATATTTT. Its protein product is CASRGLWLEAGNTIYF.

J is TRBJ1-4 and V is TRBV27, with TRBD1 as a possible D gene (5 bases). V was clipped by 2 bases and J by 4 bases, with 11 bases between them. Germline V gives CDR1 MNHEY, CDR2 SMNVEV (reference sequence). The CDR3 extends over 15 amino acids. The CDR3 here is CASSLHRQGNEKLFF. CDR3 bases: TGTGCCAGCAGTTTACACAGGCAAGGTAATGAAAAACTGTTTTTT. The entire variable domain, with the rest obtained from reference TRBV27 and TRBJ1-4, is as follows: EAQVTQNPRYLITVTGKKLTVTCSQNMNHEYMSWYRQDPGLGLRQIYYSMNVEVTDKGDVPEGYKVSRKEKRNFPLILESPSPNQTSLYFCASSLHRQGNEKLFFGSGTQLSVL.

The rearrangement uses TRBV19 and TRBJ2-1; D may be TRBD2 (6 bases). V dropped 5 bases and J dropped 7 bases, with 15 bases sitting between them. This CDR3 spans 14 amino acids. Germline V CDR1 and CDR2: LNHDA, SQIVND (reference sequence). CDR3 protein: CASSSVSRGNEQFF. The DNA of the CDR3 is TGTGCCAGTAGTTCTGTGTCGCGGGGAAATGAGCAGTTCTTC.